Listed below are T cell receptor beta chains from one sample, sequenced in a study of response to subunit inactivated influenza vaccine. Each CDR3 protein is one row after TCRdb ran MiXCR on the RT-PCR reads. The sample shows about 530,000 distinct CDR3 sequences, about 11% of them seen only once. This specimen consisted of PBMCs from blood, obtained on the day of vaccination. All receptors come from a man aged 45-60 years who received an inactivated influenza vaccine. Both conserved end residues are part of each CDR3. D genes are given only for firm matches. Size values are once, few and many counts, or a class for expanded clones, and some rows have none.

CDR3 DNA	CDR3 protein	V gene	clone size	D gene	J gene
TGCGTCAGCAGCCTGAGAGGGGGCGGTCCCGATGGCTACACCTTC	CVSSLRGGGPDGYTF	TRBV5-1	many	TRBD1	TRBJ1-2
TGTGCCACCAGTATAGGGGGGGCAAGCAATCAGCCCCAGCATTTT	CATSIGGASNQPQHF	TRBV15	few	NA	TRBJ1-5
TGTGCCAGCAGCTTGACGCGTCACGAGCAGTACTTC	CASSLTRHEQYF	TRBV7-2	NA	NA	TRBJ2-7
TGCAGTGCTAGGGTAGTACGGGGAGTGGAGACCCAGTACTTC	CSARVVRGVETQYF	TRBV20-1	few	NA	TRBJ2-5
TGTGCCAGCAGTTTCAGAGCGGGAGGAACCTACGAGCAGTACTTC	CASSFRAGGTYEQYF	TRBV28	few	TRBD2	TRBJ2-7
TGTGCCAGCAGCTCCTTTAGCGGCACCGGGGAGCTGTTTTTT	CASSSFSGTGELFF	TRBV7-2	NA	NA	TRBJ2-2
TGCAGTGCTAGTAATTACGAGCAGTACTTC	CSASNYEQYF	TRBV20-1	NA	NA	TRBJ2-7
TGTGCCAGCAGCTACCACAGACAGGGAAATGCTGAAGCTTTCTTT	CASSYHRQGNAEAFF	TRBV6-5	few	TRBD1	TRBJ1-1
TGTGCCAGCGCGCAAGAGACCCAGTACTTC	CASAQETQYF	TRBV18	few	NA	TRBJ2-5
TGTGCCAGCAAGGGTCGGGAGGGCCGCTACGAGCAGTACTTC	CASKGREGRYEQYF	TRBV27	NA	TRBD2	TRBJ2-7
TGTGCCAGCAGCCAAGCTAGCGGGGCCTATACTTGGGAGCAGTTCTTC	CASSQASGAYTWEQFF	TRBV4-2	few	TRBD2	TRBJ2-1
TGCAGTGCTAGCCCAGGGGGAAGCTCTGGGGCCAACGTCCTGACTTTC	CSASPGGSSGANVLTF	TRBV20-1	NA	TRBD1	TRBJ2-6
TGTGCCAGCTCGAGCGGGGGGCGAAGGACCGGGGAGCTGTTTTTT	CASSSGGRRTGELFF	TRBV18	many	TRBD2	TRBJ2-2
TGTGCCAGCAGCCAAGTACATCGGGCGAACACCGGGGAGCTGTTTTTT	CASSQVHRANTGELFF	TRBV4-2	many	NA	TRBJ2-2
TGCAGCGTTGAAGAATCCCCTCGGGACGATACGCAGTATTTT	CSVEESPRDDTQYF	TRBV29-1	few	NA	TRBJ2-3
TGTGCCAGCAGTTACTCGATCGGGGGGTTTGATCCAGATACGCAGTATTTT	CASSYSIGGFDPDTQYF	TRBV6-5	NA	TRBD2	TRBJ2-3
TGTGCCAGCAGCTTAGCTAGCGCGAACACCGGGGAGCTGTTTTTT	CASSLASANTGELFF	TRBV7-2	many	NA	TRBJ2-2
TGCGCCAGCAGGCCGGAGGGGGCGAACACCGGGGAGCTGTTTTTT	CASRPEGANTGELFF	TRBV5-1	NA	NA	TRBJ2-2
TGTGCCAGCAGTCACAGGGGGGTTGAGGAAAAACTGTTTTTT	CASSHRGVEEKLFF	TRBV12-3/TRBV12-4	NA	TRBD1	TRBJ1-4
TGTGCCAGCAGATTCCTGGAGGGTGATACGCAGTATTTT	CASRFLEGDTQYF	TRBV27	few	NA	TRBJ2-3
TGTGCCAGCGAAAAACGGACTAGCGGGTTTTCCTACGAGCAGTACTTC	CASEKRTSGFSYEQYF	TRBV6-2/TRBV6-3	many	TRBD2	TRBJ2-7
TGTGCCAGCTCACCACCCTCCAGGGGGCATGAGACCCAGTACTTC	CASSPPSRGHETQYF	TRBV18	few	TRBD1	TRBJ2-5
TGCGCCAGCAGCCAAAGGGGGGACCTCGAGCAGTTCTTC	CASSQRGDLEQFF	TRBV4-1	NA	NA	TRBJ2-1
TGTGCCACCAGTGACCGAGGACAGGCCTATGGCTACACCTTC	CATSDRGQAYGYTF	TRBV24-1	NA	TRBD1	TRBJ1-2
TGTGCCAGCAGCCAGAGGGCATATGCTTTCTTT	CASSQRAYAFF	TRBV7-9	few	NA	TRBJ1-1
TGTGCCAGCAGCCAAGTTAGTCGGGAGGGCTCCTACAATGAGCAGTTCTTC	CASSQVSREGSYNEQFF	TRBV4-2	NA	TRBD2	TRBJ2-1
TGTGCCAGCAGCACCGGGACTAGCGGGAGCACAGATACGCAGTATTTT	CASSTGTSGSTDTQYF	TRBV5-8	many	TRBD2	TRBJ2-3
TGTGCCAGCAGCACCGGACTCTACGAGCAGTACTTC	CASSTGLYEQYF	TRBV6-2/TRBV6-3	many	NA	TRBJ2-7
TGTGCCAGCAGCCGGGGGGGCCTCCAGAGGAACAATGAGCAGTTCTTC	CASSRGGLQRNNEQFF	TRBV28	many	TRBD2	TRBJ2-1